A single sample is the source of the 5 T cell receptor beta chains below, sequenced in a study of regulatory T cells in long-lasting Graves disease. Time point reported: persistent/refractory GD, antithyroid drugs over 5 years with positive TRAb. PBMC RNA served as the TCR library source. TCR beta libraries were built with iRepertoire HTBI primers and Arm-PCR of CDR3 regions. Using its own MiXCR run on the multiplex PCR reads, TCRdb lists one record per CDR3 protein. The repertoire holds some 330,000 distinct CDR3 sequences, with approximately 25% as singletons. This material consisted of peripheral blood mononuclear cells (PBMCs), taken when the disease was refractory, from a patient treated with antithyroid drugs. All receptors derive from a woman between 35 and 50 years old with Graves disease.

V usage is TRBV13 and J usage is TRBJ2-5; TRBD1 might be the D (5 bases). The CDR3 contains 19 residues. Germline CDR1 reads PRHDT; CDR2 reads FYEKMQ (reference sequence). With 1 base removed from V and 0 bases from J, the gap between germline ends came to 21 bases. The CDR3 loop is CASSLEPPFGAEYQETQYF. Written as DNA, the CDR3 is TGTGCCAGCAGCTTAGAGCCCCCCTTTGGGGCGGAGTACCAAGAGACCCAGTACTTC.

The genes are TRBV7-9 and TRBJ1-4, with D unclear. The CDR3 runs to 14 residues. Germline CDR1 is SEHNR and CDR2 is FQNEAQ (reference sequence). V lost 5 bases and J 4 bases, leaving 11 bases between the germline ends. CDR3 sequence: CASSPVAGNEKLFF. The DNA for the CDR3 is TGTGCCAGCAGCCCGGTAGCCGGTAATGAAAAACTGTTTTTT.

This clonotype has just a few counts. This sequence joins TRBV20-1 and TRBJ2-3; no clear D. Trimming pared 3 bases from V and 4 bases from J, leaving 8 bases between. The length of the CDR3 is 12 residues. Germline CDR1 and CDR2: DFQATT and SNEGSKA (reference sequence). CDR3 in amino acids: CSASPFPDTQYF. For the CDR3, the DNA is TGCAGTGCTAGCCCTTTCCCAGATACGCAGTATTTT.

The V gene is TRBV20-1, the J gene TRBJ1-1, with 7 bases lining up with TRBD1. Germline CDR1 is DFQATT and CDR2 is SNEGSKA (reference sequence). Losses at the gene ends were 6 bases for V and 2 bases for J; bases not matched to a gene: 6. The length of the CDR3 is 13 residues. CDR3 loop: CSARRDSNTEAFF. The CDR3 DNA follows: TGCAGTGCCAGGCGGGACAGCAACACTGAAGCTTTCTTT.

This clonotype was seen more than once but under ten times. The rearrangement uses TRBV11-2 and TRBJ1-6; TRBD1 might be the D (5 bases). CDR1 is SGHAT, CDR2 FQNNGV, per germline. V was clipped by 5 bases and J by 7 bases, with 15 bases between them. The CDR3 has 15 residues. The CDR3 reads CASSKGDSWNSPLHF. CDR3 in DNA: TGTGCCAGCAGCAAAGGCGACAGTTGGAATTCACCCCTCCACTTT.